This T cell receptor beta chain was found in a study of T cells in Graves' hyperthyroidism and ophthalmopathy. This clonotype was seen ten or more times. V lost 9 bases to trimming and J lost 8 bases, with 16 bases between them. Germline CDR1 MDHEN, CDR2 SYDVKM. The CDR3 consists of 13 residues. Amplification targeted TCR beta CDR3 regions from RNA transcripts. The HTBI primer set drove a first-round RT-PCR of the TCR CDR3. TCRdb itself ran the multiplex PCR reads through MiXCR, one entry per CDR3 protein. The data show around 500,000 distinct CDR3 sequences, 11% to 15% seen once. Sequencing used blood. This rearrangement joins TRBV28 to TRBJ1-4, with TRBD1 as a possible D gene (5 bases). The clonotype comes from a woman between 40 and 55 years old with Graves' hyperthyroidism. The CDR3 is CASRDQRKEKLFF. Written as DNA, the CDR3 is TGTGCCAGTCGGGACCAGAGGAAGGAAAAACTGTTTTTT.